The rows below give T cell receptor beta chains drawn from one sample of a study of cytomegalovirus exposure and HLA in healthy donors. Assay used: immunoSEQ multiplex PCR; TCRdb lists only in-frame clones, some missing. In the table there are 150,000 to 200,000 clones, 60% to 80% of which are singletons. Sequences were obtained from PBMCs. Receptor source: a man aged 40-50 years in good health and CMV-seropositive. CDR3s include the opening cysteine and the closing phenylalanine or tryptophan. D genes are given only for firm matches.

TRBJ1-3 - TRBV2 CASSDWGRWYTIYF
TRBJ2-3 TRBD2 TRBV10-3 CAIGTSGRRDTDTQYF
TRBJ2-3 - TRBV2 CASRQRTDTQYF
TRBJ1-5 - TRBV18 CASSPGGHFNQPQHF
TRBJ2-5 TRBD2 TRBV11-3 CASSAGLAGHQETQYF
TRBJ2-5 - TRBV19 CASSKNLGRAETQYF
TRBJ2-5 TRBD2 TRBV5-1 CASSLGLAGGETQYF
TRBJ2-1 TRBD2 TRBV5-6 CASSFLAGGPNEQFF
TRBJ1-1 - TRBV18 CASSPATVSLFTEAFF
TRBJ2-3 TRBD2 TRBV4-1 CASRPAGGGFTDTQYF
TRBJ2-1 TRBD2 TRBV14 CASSLLAGGYNEQFF
TRBJ2-3 TRBD2 TRBV18 CASSPSGSSTDTQYF
TRBJ1-4 - TRBV7-9 CASSRTGKTEKLFF
TRBJ2-2 TRBD1 TRBV9 CASSARGPGELFF
TRBJ1-1 - TRBV6-4 CASGAEMNTEAFF
TRBJ1-5 - TRBV6-1 CASSEAQGYNQPQHF
TRBJ1-5 - TRBV4-1 CASSQDYSLSNQPQHF
TRBJ2-3 - TRBV19 CASSMGPGDTQYF
TRBJ1-2 TRBD1 TRBV28 CASSFRDRDYGYTF
TRBJ2-7 TRBD2 TRBV7-6 CASSLTSGPYEQYF
TRBJ2-1 TRBD2 TRBV9 CASSVEFSGRGEQFF
TRBJ1-1 - TRBV5-6 CASSPEMRTEAFF
TRBJ1-2 - TRBV4-1 CASSQAGQANYGYTF
TRBJ1-1 TRBD1 TRBV9 CASSPRQGGTEAFF
TRBJ2-1 - TRBV15 CATSNERALYNEQFF
TRBJ2-3 TRBD2 TRBV7-9 CASSQGLADTDTQYF
TRBJ2-3 TRBD2 TRBV7-9 CASSLATSGTDTQYF
TRBJ2-6 - TRBV10-3 CAINRQGSGANVLTF
TRBJ1-1 - TRBV6-1 CASNVQGEAFF
TRBJ2-1 - TRBV7-2 CASSHGTEVVYEQFF